The clone carrying this T cell receptor beta chain appeared many times. The antigen is not known. Authors of the study amplified TCR beta CDR3 regions from RNA transcripts. First-round RT-PCR with HTBI primers amplified the TCR CDR3 region. Via MiXCR, TCRdb re-called the multiplex PCR reads, giving one row per CDR3 protein. The sample consists of 250,000 to 350,000 distinct CDR3 sequences, 16% of them appearing once. These data come from a study of T cells in Graves' hyperthyroidism and ophthalmopathy. Study-level points and caveats: Ophthalmopathy onset followed model prediction by a median about six months.

V lost 3 bases and J 5 bases, leaving 2 bases between the germline ends. Germline V lookup: CDR1 KGHSH, CDR2 LQKENI. This CDR3 spans 12 amino acids. Diagnostic decisions used clinical symptoms, serum thyroxine and TRAb, thyroid ultrasound and orbital computed tomography. The clonotype originates from a man younger than 40 with Graves' hyperthyroidism. The source material was blood. This chain joins TRBV18 and TRBJ1-6; D unclear. The DNA for the CDR3 is TGTGCCAGCTCACCCGATAATTCACCCCTCCACTTT. Translating it yields CASSPDNSPLHF.